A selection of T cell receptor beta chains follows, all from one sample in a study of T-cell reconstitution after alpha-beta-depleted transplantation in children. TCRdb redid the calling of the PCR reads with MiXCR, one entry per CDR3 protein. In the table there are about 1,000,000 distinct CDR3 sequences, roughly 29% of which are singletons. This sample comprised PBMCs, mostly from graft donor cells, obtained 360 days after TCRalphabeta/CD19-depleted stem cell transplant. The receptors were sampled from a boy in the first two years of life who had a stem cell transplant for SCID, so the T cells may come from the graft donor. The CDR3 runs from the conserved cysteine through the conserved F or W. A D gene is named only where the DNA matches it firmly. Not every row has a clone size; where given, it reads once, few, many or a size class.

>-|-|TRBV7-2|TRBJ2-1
TGTGCCAGCAGCTTATCGGCCGGAGGGGATATGGATGAGCAGATCTTC
CASSLSAGGDMDEQIF
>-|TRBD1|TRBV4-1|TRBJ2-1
TGCGCCAGCAGCCAAGGAGACAGGGCCCACAATGAGCAGTTCTTC
CASSQGDRAHNEQFF
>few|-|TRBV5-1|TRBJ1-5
TGCGCCAGCAGCTTGGGTCAGGGATTAGGTCAGCCCCAGCATTTT
CASSLGQGLGQPQHF
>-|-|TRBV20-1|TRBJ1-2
TGCAGTGCGGATTTCCGGCCTAACTATGGCTACACCTTC
CSADFRPNYGYTF
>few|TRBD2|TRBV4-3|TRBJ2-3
TGCGCCAGCAGCCAGGAGGGGAAGCGGGGGGATGGCACAGATACGCAGTATTTT
CASSQEGKRGDGTDTQYF
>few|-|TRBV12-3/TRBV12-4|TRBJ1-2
TGTGCCAGCAGTTTTTCCGGGTTGGGTGGCTACACCTTC
CASSFSGLGGYTF
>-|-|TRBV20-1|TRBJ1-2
TGCAGTGCTACCCGGTCTAACTATGGCTACACCTTC
CSATRSNYGYTF
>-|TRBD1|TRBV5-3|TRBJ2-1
TGTGCCAGGAGCAACCTGACAGGGCGGTTTCTGTTCTTC
CARSNLTGRFLFF
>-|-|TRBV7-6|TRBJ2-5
TGTGCCAGCAACTATATGCAGGGGATACAAGAGACCCAGTACTTC
CASNYMQGIQETQYF
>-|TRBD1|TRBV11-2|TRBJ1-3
TGTGCCAGCAGCTTAACCTTTACCGGGACAGCCTCTGGAAACACCATATATTTT
CASSLTFTGTASGNTIYF
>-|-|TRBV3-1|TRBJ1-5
TGTGCCAGCAGCCAGGGGTCACAGGAGTATCAGCCCCAGCATTTT
CASSQGSQEYQPQHF
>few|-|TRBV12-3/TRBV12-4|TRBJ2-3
TGTGCCAGCAGTCCCCCGGTTCGCACAGATACGCAGTATTTT
CASSPPVRTDTQYF
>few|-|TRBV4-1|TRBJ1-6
TGCGCCAGCAGCCAAGAAAAAGGGTGGGACATCAATTCACCCCTCCACTTT
CASSQEKGWDINSPLHF
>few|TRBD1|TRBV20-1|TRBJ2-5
TGCAGTGTCGACAGGGGCACGTCGGAGACCCAGTACTTC
CSVDRGTSETQYF
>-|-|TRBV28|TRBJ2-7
TGTGCCAGCAACCCTAAGGAAGGCAGACCGACCTACGAGCAGTACTTC
CASNPKEGRPTYEQYF
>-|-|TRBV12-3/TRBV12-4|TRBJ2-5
TGTGCCAGCAGTCTAATTTTCGAGACCCAGTACTTC
CASSLIFETQYF
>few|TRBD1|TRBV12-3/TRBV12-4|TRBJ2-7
TGTGCCAGCAGTCCAGACAGGGTTGGGGACGAGCAGTACTTC
CASSPDRVGDEQYF
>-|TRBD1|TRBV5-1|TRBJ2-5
TGCGCCAGTGCATCCGGACAGGGGCAAGAGACCCAGTACTTC
CASASGQGQETQYF
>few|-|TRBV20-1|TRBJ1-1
TGCAGTGCTCCCGACAGTAACACTGAAGCTTTCTTT
CSAPDSNTEAFF
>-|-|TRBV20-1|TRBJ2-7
TGCAGTGCTGAGACGGGAGACCCCTACGAGCAGTACTTC
CSAETGDPYEQYF
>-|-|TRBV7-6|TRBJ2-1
TGTGCCAGCAGCTTATATGTCGGGGATGAGCAGTTCTTC
CASSLYVGDEQFF
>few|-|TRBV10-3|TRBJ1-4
TGTGCCATCAGTGAGTCGATCGGAGTCCCCTTGGAAAAACTGTTTTTT
CAISESIGVPLEKLFF
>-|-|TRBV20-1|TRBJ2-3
TGCAGTGCTTCCCGGGACACAACAAAGGGGACAGATACGCAGTATTTT
CSASRDTTKGTDTQYF
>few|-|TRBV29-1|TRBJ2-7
TGCAGCGGCGGGGTCTTGGACGAGCAGTACTTC
CSGGVLDEQYF
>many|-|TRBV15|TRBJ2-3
TGTGCCACCAGCAGTAGGCGATCTAGCACAGATACGCAGTATTTT
CATSSRRSSTDTQYF
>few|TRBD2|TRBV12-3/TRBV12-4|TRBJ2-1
TGTGCCAGCAGCCCAGATGCTCTAGCGGGGGTTCCCTGGGGCAATGAGCAGTTCTTC
CASSPDALAGVPWGNEQFF
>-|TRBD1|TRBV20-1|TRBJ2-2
TGCAGTGCTAGAGATATAACAGGGGCCGCCGGGGAGCTGTTTTTT
CSARDITGAAGELFF
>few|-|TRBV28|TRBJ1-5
TGTGCCAGCAGTTCATTCACAGGGTTTGGGAATCAGCCCCAGCATTTT
CASSSFTGFGNQPQHF
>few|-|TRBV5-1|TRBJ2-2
TGCGCCAGCAGCTTGTCCTCGGTTAGCACCGGGGAGCTGTTTTTT
CASSLSSVSTGELFF
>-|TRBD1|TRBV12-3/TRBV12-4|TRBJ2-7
TGTGCCAGCAGTGAGGCCGGGACAGGGTACGAGCAGTACTTC
CASSEAGTGYEQYF
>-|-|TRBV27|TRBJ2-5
TGTGCCAGCAGTCCCTTGAGGGAAGGGACCCAGTACTTC
CASSPLREGTQYF
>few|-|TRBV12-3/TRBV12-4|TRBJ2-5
TGTGCCAGCAGTTTTAGTTTCGACAGGTCCGGGGGGACCCAGTACTTC
CASSFSFDRSGGTQYF
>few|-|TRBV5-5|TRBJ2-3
TGTGCCAGCAGCTTGACCGGGGGCGGAGATACGCAGTATTTT
CASSLTGGGDTQYF
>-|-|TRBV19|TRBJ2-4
TGTGCCAGTAGTATCCCCTCAGGGACCAAAAACATTCAGTACTTC
CASSIPSGTKNIQYF
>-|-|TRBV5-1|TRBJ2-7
TGCGCCAGCAGCTTGGACTCAGTCTACTACGAGCAGTACTTC
CASSLDSVYYEQYF